A single sample gave rise to the 24 T cell receptor beta chains below, sequenced in a study of CD8 T cells in Susac syndrome. A quantity of roughly 0.5 to 1 ug RNA underwent reverse transcription using random hexamers. Each CDR3 protein is one row after TCRdb ran MiXCR on the immunoSEQ multiplex PCR reads. The sample holds around 100,000 distinct CDR3 sequences; about 96% are singletons and the top ten take 0.3%. Sequenced: CD8+ T cells from PBMCs. These receptors came from a human donor with Susac syndrome.

This clonotype came up a few times. The chain links TRBV12-3 or TRBV12-4 to TRBJ1-5; no reliable D call. Trimming cost V 2 bases and J 6 bases, with 5 bases left between them. The CDR3 is 12 residues long. The CDR3 DNA reads as TGTGCCAGCAGTTTACCAGGTCAGCCCCAGCATTTT. It codes for CASSLPGQPQHF.

This clonotype was detected once. The chain has TRBV4-1 and TRBJ1-2, with 8 bases matching TRBD1. J gave up 8 bases and V 0 bases, and 8 bases lay outside the gene matches. Per the germline V gene, CDR1 is MGHRA and CDR2 is YSYEKL. The CDR3 loop spans 15 amino acids. The CDR3 bases are TGCGCCAGCAGCCAAGATGGCCAGGGGGCGCGAGGCTACACCTTC. It encodes CASSQDGQGARGYTF.

The genes are TRBV12-3 or TRBV12-4 and TRBJ2-5, with 11 bases fitting TRBD2. The CDR3 is made up of 15 amino acids. V shed 5 bases and J 5 bases; nucleotides not matched to a gene: 7. The CDR3 region has the DNA TGTGCCAGCAGTCCCCTAGCGGGGGGTGAGGAGACCCAGTACTTC. This codes for CASSPLAGGEETQYF.

The gene calls are TRBV6-1 and TRBJ1-1, with 8 nucleotides matching TRBD1. The CDR3 totals 13 residues. Germline V gene lookup returns CDR1 MNHNS and CDR2 SASEGT. V lost 6 bases and J lost 3; bases outside the gene matches: 3. CDR3 in amino acids: CASRNRGDTEAFF. The CDR3 nucleotides are TGTGCCAGCAGAAACAGGGGGGACACTGAAGCTTTCTTT.

CDR3 sequence (DNA): TGCGCCAGCAGCCACGGGAGGGAAGATACGCAGTATTTT. Protein sequence: CASSHGREDTQYF. J is TRBJ2-3 and V is TRBV4-1; the match to TRBD2 covers 8 bases. This CDR3 contains 13 residues. The trim removed 3 bases at V and 5 bases at J, leaving 1 base unmatched. Germline V gives CDR1 MGHRA, CDR2 YSYEKL.

V is TRBV18 and J is TRBJ2-3; tentative D call: TRBD1 (7 bases). This CDR3 is built from 16 residues. In germline, CDR1 is KGHSH, CDR2 LQKENI. V lost 6 bases and J 4 bases, leaving 20 bases between the germline ends. CDR3 nucleotides: TGTGCCAGCTCCCTCCGTCAGGGGGGCATCGCAGATACGCAGTATTTT. This translates into CASSLRQGGIADTQYF.

The CDR3 DNA reads as TGCAGGATTACCACGGGACTAGCGGGAAACAATGAGCAGTTCTTC. Translated, it gives CRITTGLAGNNEQFF. The chain couples TRBV29-1 to TRBJ2-1; TRBD2 aligns across 13 bases. CDR3 size: 15 residues. Germline loops: CDR1 SQVTM, CDR2 ANQGSEA.

The chain joins TRBV2 to TRBJ2-2, with D possibly TRBD2 on 6 matching bases. The CDR3 sequence is 14 residues long. The ends were cut back, 3 bases at V and 5 bases at J, with 10 bases in the middle. Germline lookup yields CDR1 SNHLY and CDR2 FYNNEI. CDR3 loop: CASSEGGRTGELFF. CDR3 bases: TGTGCCAGCAGTGAGGGAGGTCGGACCGGGGAGCTGTTTTTT.

The gene calls are TRBV20-1 and TRBJ2-7; 8 positions agree with TRBD1. The CDR3 contains 14 residues. Trimming took 0 bases from V and 3 from J; bases not matched to a gene: 4. Germline assignment: CDR1 DFQATT and CDR2 SNEGSKA (reference sequence). The CDR3 loop is CSARDRTGFYEQYF. The CDR3 nucleotides read TGCAGTGCTAGAGATCGGACAGGGTTCTACGAGCAGTACTTC.

The V gene is TRBV7-9, the J gene TRBJ1-1; D unresolved. Trimming pared 5 bases from V and 0 bases from J, leaving 13 bases between. Germline loops: CDR1 SEHNR, CDR2 FQNEAQ (reference sequence). This CDR3 spans 15 amino acids. The CDR3 protein is CASSPNLGMNTEAFF. DNA of the CDR3: TGTGCCAGCAGCCCAAATCTGGGAATGAACACTGAAGCTTTCTTT. The variable domain in full, with the rest retrieved from reference TRBV7-9 and TRBJ1-1, is DTGVSQNPRHKITKRGQNVTFRCDPISEHNRLYWYRQTLGQGPEFLTYFQNEAQLEKSRLLSDRFSAERPKGSFSTLEIQRTEQGDSAMYLCASSPNLGMNTEAFFGQGTRLTVV.

This chain uses TRBV9 with TRBJ1-1; no definite D call. CDR1 and CDR2 (germline): SGDLS, YYNGEE. The CDR3 loop spans 14 amino acids. V dropped 2 bases and J dropped 1 base, with 9 bases sitting between them. This CDR3 reads CASSVGMKNTEAFF. The CDR3 DNA sequence: TGTGCCAGCAGCGTGGGTATGAAGAACACTGAAGCTTTCTTT.

The V call is TRBV4-1, the J call TRBJ2-1; 8 nucleotides match TRBD1. The CDR3 is 16 amino acids. J was trimmed by 7 bases and V by 0 bases; bases with no gene match: 8. Germline lookup yields CDR1 MGHRA and CDR2 YSYEKL. CDR3 protein: CASSQDPRTGRNEQFF. CDR3 in DNA: TGCGCCAGCAGCCAAGACCCCCGGACAGGGAGGAATGAGCAGTTCTTC.

This sequence joins TRBV7-3 and TRBJ1-1; D gene unclear. Trimming took off 10 bases at V and 1 base at J, with 10 bases between the two ends. The CDR3 contains 12 residues. The V gene's germline CDR1 is SGHTA and CDR2 FQGTGA. CDR3 residues: CATRPWNTEAFF. CDR3 coding DNA: TGTGCCACCCGCCCCTGGAACACTGAAGCTTTCTTT.

The chain uses TRBV4-1 and TRBJ2-7; D call uncertain. The germline CDR1 and CDR2 sequences are MGHRA and YSYEKL. The CDR3 spans 14 residues. The ends were cut back, 0 bases at V and 0 bases at J, with 6 bases in the middle. CDR3 loop: CASSQEYGSYEQYF. Written as DNA, the CDR3 is TGCGCCAGCAGCCAAGAATACGGCTCCTACGAGCAGTACTTC.

This chain connects TRBV5-4 to TRBJ2-1, with TRBD1 matching 8 bases. Germline loops: CDR1 SGHNT, CDR2 YYREEE (reference sequence). The CDR3 runs to 16 residues. Trimming cost V 4 bases and J 3 bases; bases outside gene matches: 9. CDR3 residues: CASSPWDRRIYNEQFF. Here the CDR3 DNA reads TGTGCCAGCAGCCCATGGGACAGGAGGATCTACAATGAGCAGTTCTTC.

CDR3 in amino acids: CASTDSFRLYTF. The CDR3 DNA reads as TGTGCCAGCACCGACAGCTTCCGACTCTACACCTTC. The gene calls are TRBV12-3 or TRBV12-4 and TRBJ1-2; TRBD1 might be the D (5 bases). V gave up 7 bases and J gave up 10 bases, with 16 bases separating them. The CDR3 has 12 residues.

The chain has TRBV5-1 and TRBJ1-1; 7 bases align to TRBD1. This CDR3 spans 14 amino acids. J was trimmed by 1 base and V by 3 bases; bases with no gene match: 3. Germline CDR1 is SGHRS and CDR2 is YFSETQ. CDR3 DNA sequence: TGCGCCAGCAGCTCCGGGACAGCGAACACTGAAGCTTTCTTT. Its translation: CASSSGTANTEAFF.

The genes are TRBV6-5 and TRBJ1-2, with TRBD1 matching 8 bases. The CDR3 is made up of 16 amino acids. J gave up 3 bases and V 4 bases, and 10 bases lay outside the gene matches. Germline V CDR1 and CDR2: MNHEY, SVGAGI. CDR3 DNA sequence: TGTGCCAGCAGTTCCCCCCGGGCAGGGGGCCACTATGGCTACACCTTC. The encoded protein is CASSSPRAGGHYGYTF.

This chain uses TRBV29-1 with TRBJ2-3, with D possibly being TRBD1 (5 bases). The length of the CDR3 is 12 residues. The V and J ends lost 2 bases and 6 bases respectively, with 9 bases between them. CDR1 and CDR2 from the germline V gene are SQVTM and ANQGSEA. CDR3: CSVESRADTQYF. Here the CDR3 DNA reads TGCAGCGTTGAAAGCAGGGCCGATACGCAGTATTTT.

The chain employs TRBV9 and TRBJ1-1, with a weak D call TRBD1 (5 bases). Germline CDR1 and CDR2: SGDLS and YYNGEE. Trimming removed 0 bases at V and 6 bases at J, with 15 bases between. CDR3 length: 15 residues. The CDR3 reads CASSVEAGEESEAFF. The CDR3 DNA is TGTGCCAGCAGCGTAGAGGCGGGGGAGGAATCTGAAGCTTTCTTT.

V and J are TRBV29-1 and TRBJ1-2; D is ambiguous. Germline V gene lookup returns CDR1 SQVTM and CDR2 ANQGSEA. The CDR3 loop spans 10 amino acids. Between the trimmed V and J ends, which lost 6 bases and 7 bases, there was a span of 9 bases. The CDR3 reads CSVHESGYTF. In DNA form, the CDR3 reads TGCAGCGTCCATGAGTCTGGCTACACCTTC.

The rearrangement uses TRBV4-1 and TRBJ1-4; D gene ambiguous. CDR3 length: 13 residues. The V and J ends lost 3 bases and 7 bases respectively, with 9 bases between them. Per the germline V gene, CDR1 is MGHRA and CDR2 is YSYEKL. The CDR3 region has the DNA TGCGCCAGCAGCCACGAGTGGGGTGAAAAACTGTTTTTT. This gives the protein CASSHEWGEKLFF.

The chain combines TRBV29-1 with TRBJ2-3; unclear D gene. The V end was cut by 4 bases, the J end by 2 bases, with 13 bases between. This CDR3 is 14 amino acids long. Germline CDR1 and CDR2: SQVTM and ANQGSEA. CDR3 DNA sequence: TGCAGCGTTGTGTCTCAAGGAAACACAGATACGCAGTATTTT. This gives the protein CSVVSQGNTDTQYF.

The V and J genes are TRBV12-5 and TRBJ2-7; D is unclear. V was shortened by 7 bases and J by 3 bases, with 7 bases between the two germline ends. Germline lookup yields CDR1 LGHNT and CDR2 FRNRAP. There are 11 residues in the CDR3. The CDR3 protein is CASALNYEQYF. The DNA of the CDR3 is TGTGCTAGTGCTCTCAACTACGAGCAGTACTTC. Filled out from reference TRBV12-5 and TRBJ2-7, the complete variable domain reads DARVTQTPRHKVTEMGQEVTMRCQPILGHNTVFWYRQTMMQGLELLAYFRNRAPLDDSGMPKDRFSAEMPDATLATLKIQPSEPRDSAVYFCASALNYEQYFGPGTRLTVT.